The 25 T cell receptor beta chains presented below share a single source sample, sequenced in a study of regulatory T cells in long-lasting Graves disease. Documented time point: persistent/refractory GD, antithyroid drugs over 5 years with positive TRAb. RNA isolated from PBMCs was used to make the TCR library. Construction of TCR beta libraries relied on iRepertoire HTBI primers and on Arm-PCR targeting CDR3 regions. TCRdb passed the multiplex PCR reads through MiXCR, listing each CDR3 protein once. The sample lists 300,000 to 350,000 distinct CDR3 sequences; around 20% were seen once. This specimen was peripheral blood mononuclear cells (PBMCs), taken when the disease was refractory, from a patient treated with antithyroid drugs. The receptor source for this set is a female donor with Graves disease.

The rearrangement links TRBV6-2 or TRBV6-3 to TRBJ2-4; possible D gene TRBD2, 5 bases. Trimming shortened V by 5 bases and J by 4 bases, and 18 bases separated the two germline ends. This CDR3 is built from 16 residues. From germline, CDR1 is MNHEY and CDR2 SVGEGT. The CDR3 bases are TGTGCCAGCAGTAATAAATACGGGGTGAGGAAAAACATTCAGTACTTC. Its translation: CASSNKYGVRKNIQYF.

The chain has TRBV15 and TRBJ1-3; D perhaps matches TRBD1 (5 bases). The CDR3 covers 15 residues. Germline values: CDR1 LNHNV, CDR2 YYDKDF (reference sequence). V dropped 6 bases and J dropped 4 bases, with 16 bases sitting between them. The CDR3 region is CATSRGPSKGNTIYF. DNA for the CDR3: TGTGCCACCAGTAGGGGACCTTCGAAGGGAAACACCATATATTTT.

The chain carries TRBV4-3 and TRBJ2-2, with 9 positions matching TRBD1. Germline V gene lookup returns CDR1 LGHNA and CDR2 YSLEER. Unmatched junction bases numbered 3, after V lost 1 base and J lost 3 bases. The CDR3 consists of 16 residues. CDR3 protein: CASSQVGQGYTGELFF. CDR3 sequence (DNA): TGCGCCAGCAGCCAAGTTGGACAGGGGTACACCGGGGAGCTGTTTTTT.

The chain couples TRBV7-2 to TRBJ1-2, with 11 positions matching TRBD1. There are 15 residues in the CDR3. V was clipped by 4 bases and J by 4 bases; unmatched bases: 5. Germline-derived CDR1 and CDR2 are SGHTA and FQGNSA. The CDR3 sequence: CASSSGTGGIYGYTF. The CDR3 region has the DNA TGTGCCAGCAGCTCAGGGACAGGGGGTATCTATGGCTACACCTTC.

This clonotype was found a few times. V gene TRBV4-1 combines with J gene TRBJ2-5; 8 nucleotides agree with TRBD1. CDR1 MGHRA and CDR2 YSYEKL come from the germline V gene. V was clipped by 1 base and J by 5 bases; unmatched bases: 3. The CDR3 has 14 residues. CDR3 bases: TGCGCCAGCAGCCAAGGACAGGGGAGCGAGACCCAGTACTTC. It encodes CASSQGQGSETQYF.

This clonotype was seen many times. The V call is TRBV10-3, the J call TRBJ1-1; 10 nucleotides align to TRBD1. The junction had 4 bases not matched to a gene; V was cut back by 8 bases and J by 1 base. The CDR3 is 14 amino acids. CDR1 and CDR2 (germline): ENHRY, SYGVKD. The DNA for the CDR3 is TGTGCCATCCACGGGACAGGGGCGAACACTGAAGCTTTCTTT. The encoded protein is CAIHGTGANTEAFF.

The sample holds many counts of this clonotype. V usage is TRBV20-1 and J usage is TRBJ1-2, with 10 bases that match TRBD1. Germline lookup yields CDR1 DFQATT and CDR2 SNEGSKA (reference sequence). This CDR3 spans 12 amino acids. V shed 6 bases, J shed 8 bases, and the junction held 6 bases outside the gene matches. Here the CDR3 reads CSASGQGYGYTF. CDR3 nucleotide sequence: TGCAGTGCCTCGGGACAGGGGTACGGCTACACCTTC.

This clonotype turned up a few times. This CDR3 reads CAFNLWRHKEAFF. CDR3 DNA: TGCGCCTTCAATCTGTGGAGGCACAAAGAAGCTTTCTTT. The J gene is TRBJ1-1, the V gene TRBV10-1; D call uncertain. Germline assignment: CDR1 WNHNN and CDR2 SYGVQD (reference sequence). There are 13 residues in the CDR3. Trimming cost V 11 bases and J 8 bases, with 21 bases left between them.

The chain couples TRBV18 to TRBJ2-3, with TRBD2 matching 11 bases. The CDR3 sequence is 16 residues long. V lost 5 bases, J lost 4 bases, and 8 bases stayed unmatched. Germline V gene lookup returns CDR1 KGHSH and CDR2 LQKENI. The CDR3 sequence: CASSTLAGGPADTQYF. DNA for the CDR3: TGTGCCAGCTCAACATTAGCGGGGGGGCCCGCAGATACGCAGTATTTT.

V usage is TRBV4-1 and J usage is TRBJ2-4; tentatively, D is TRBD2 (6 bases). The CDR3 extends over 16 amino acids. Per the germline V gene, CDR1 is MGHRA and CDR2 is YSYEKL. V was pared by 1 base and J by 3 bases, with 13 bases between. CDR3 region: CASSQVGGLVKNIQYF. The CDR3 DNA follows: TGCGCCAGCAGCCAAGTAGGAGGGCTGGTCAAAAACATTCAGTACTTC.

This clonotype was found many times. This chain joins TRBV7-2 and TRBJ2-3, with D possibly matching TRBD1 (6 bases). This CDR3 is 13 amino acids long. The V and J ends lost 5 bases and 4 bases respectively, with 10 bases between them. CDR1 is SGHTA, CDR2 FQGNSA, per germline. The CDR3 nucleotides are TGTGCCAGCAGCATCGCAGGGGCAGATACGCAGTATTTT. It translates to CASSIAGADTQYF. Together with reference TRBV7-2 and TRBJ2-3, the CDR3 gives the full variable domain: GAGVSQSPSNKVTEKGKDVELRCDPISGHTALYWYRQSLGQGLEFLIYFQGNSAPDKSGLPSDRFSAERTGGSVSTLTIQRTQQEDSAVYLCASSIAGADTQYFGPGTRLTVL.

J is TRBJ2-6 and V is TRBV6-1; 9 bases are shared with TRBD1. J lost 4 bases, V lost 5 bases, and 9 bases had no gene match. The CDR3 has 17 amino acids. Germline-derived CDR1 and CDR2 are MNHNS and SASEGT. CDR3 in DNA: TGTGCCAGCAGTCGACGGACAGGGGCGAAAGGGGCCAACGTCCTGACTTTC. Protein product: CASSRRTGAKGANVLTF.

V is TRBV24-1 and J is TRBJ1-5; 7 bases map to TRBD1. Germline lookup yields CDR1 KGHDR and CDR2 SFDVKD. The J segment lost 0 bases and the V segment lost 9 bases, leaving 10 bases of the junction unmatched. The CDR3 is 16 amino acids. DNA of the CDR3: TGTGCCACCTGCAGGGGGGTGGCGTATAGCAATCAGCCCCAGCATTTT. Its translation: CATCRGVAYSNQPQHF.

This clonotype was seen many times. This chain links TRBV12-3 or TRBV12-4 with TRBJ1-1; maybe TRBD1 (5 bases). The CDR3 sequence is 14 residues long. The V end was cut by 3 bases, the J end by 0 bases, with 8 bases between. The CDR3 bases are TGTGCCAGCAGTTTGCAGGGTCTGAACACTGAAGCTTTCTTT. Translation gives CASSLQGLNTEAFF.

This clonotype was seen only a few times. This rearrangement joins TRBV5-5 to TRBJ2-7; the D gene is possibly TRBD1 (5 bases). Germline V lookup: CDR1 SGHKS, CDR2 YYEKEE (reference sequence). This CDR3 contains 15 residues. V lost 0 bases, J lost 0 bases, and 10 bases lay in between. The CDR3, as DNA: TGTGCCAGCAGCTTGGTCGCAGGGATCTCCTACGAGCAGTACTTC. Its translation: CASSLVAGISYEQYF.

About this clonotype itself: Being one base from a much bigger clone, this may be a read error. V and J are TRBV6-5 and TRBJ2-7; D is uncertain. CDR3 size: 13 residues. CDR1 is MNHEY, CDR2 SVGAGI, per germline. DNA for the CDR3: TGTACCAGCAGTTACGACGGAATCTACGAGCAGTACTTC. Amino acid sequence: CTSSYDGIYEQYF.

DNA for the CDR3: TGTGCCAGCTCACGGACGACAGCGTTAATGAGCTACGAGCAGTACTTC. Translated, it gives CASSRTTALMSYEQYF. This chain links TRBV18 with TRBJ2-7; maybe TRBD1 (5 bases). V was pared by 4 bases and J by 3 bases, with 19 bases between. From germline, CDR1 is KGHSH and CDR2 LQKENI. CDR3 length equals 16 residues.

This clonotype was counted only a few times. J is TRBJ1-1 and V is TRBV10-3; no clear D gene. The V and J ends lost 0 bases and 1 base respectively, with 9 bases between them. Per the germline V gene, CDR1 is ENHRY and CDR2 is SYGVKD. The CDR3 length is 15 residues. CDR3 residues: CAISESSYRNTEAFF. CDR3 sequence (DNA): TGTGCCATCAGTGAGTCGAGCTATCGGAACACTGAAGCTTTCTTT.

V usage is TRBV3-1 and J usage is TRBJ1-2; a possible D gene is TRBD1 (5 bases). This CDR3 has 14 amino acids. In germline, CDR1 is LGHDT, CDR2 YNNKEL (reference sequence). The ends were cut back, 5 bases at V and 7 bases at J, with 17 bases in the middle. CDR3 loop: CASSRDAAWGGYTF. CDR3 DNA: TGTGCCAGCAGCAGGGACGCCGCCTGGGGTGGCTACACCTTC.

In this sample, this clonotype turned up many times. The rearrangement links TRBV10-1 to TRBJ1-2, with unresolved D. The V gene lost 9 bases and the J gene lost 8 bases, with 16 bases spanning the gap. This CDR3 is 12 amino acids long. Germline CDR1 is WNHNN and CDR2 is SYGVQD (reference sequence). The CDR3 protein is CASGSPQPGYTF. Here the CDR3 DNA reads TGCGCCAGTGGGTCGCCGCAGCCCGGCTACACCTTC.

The chain recombines TRBV9 with TRBJ2-7; TRBD1 agrees at 10 bases. Germline V gives CDR1 SGDLS, CDR2 YYNGEE. CDR3 length: 14 amino acids. The ends lost 0 bases at V and 6 bases at J; junction bases unmatched: 3. CDR3 residues: CASSVEGQGIEQYF. Written as DNA, the CDR3 is TGTGCCAGCAGCGTAGAGGGACAGGGGATCGAGCAGTACTTC.

A word on this clonotype: A much larger clone differs from this one at a single base, so this may be a read error. The rearrangement uses TRBV11-2 and TRBJ2-7; TRBD1 matches at 7 bases. CDR1 is SGHAT and CDR2 is FQNNGV in the germline V gene. This CDR3 contains 16 residues. The CDR3 DNA is TGTGCCAGCAGTTCAATCGACAGGGAACGGACCTACGAGCAGTGCTTC. This encodes CASSSIDRERTYEQCF.

The chain combines TRBV19 with TRBJ1-1; a weak D match, TRBD1 (6 bases). Germline assignment: CDR1 LNHDA and CDR2 SQIVND (reference sequence). This CDR3 has 14 residues. V dropped 6 bases and J dropped 4 bases, with 15 bases sitting between them. CDR3 region: CASSRQQGFTEAFF. The CDR3 DNA reads as TGTGCCAGTAGCCGACAACAGGGTTTCACTGAAGCTTTCTTT.

This clonotype was detected only a few times. The chain couples TRBV10-1 to TRBJ1-2; the D is unclear. The germline V gene encodes CDR1 WNHNN and CDR2 SYGVQD (reference sequence). The CDR3 consists of 10 residues. CDR3 amino acids: CRIFSGGYTF. CDR3 DNA: TGCAGGATTTTTTCGGGTGGCTACACCTTC.

With respect to this clonotype: A read error may explain this, as a much larger clone is one base away. Since the CDR3 does not end with the conserved phenylalanine or tryptophan, this likely comes from a read error. This chain links TRBV2 with TRBJ1-4; D is unclear. V dropped 3 bases and J dropped 5 bases, with 13 bases sitting between them. Germline V gives CDR1 SNHLY, CDR2 FYNNEI. CDR3 length equals 15 residues. CDR3: CASSEGRGGNEKLFV. The DNA of the CDR3 is TGTGCCAGCAGTGAGGGCCGGGGAGGAAATGAAAAACTGTTTGTT.